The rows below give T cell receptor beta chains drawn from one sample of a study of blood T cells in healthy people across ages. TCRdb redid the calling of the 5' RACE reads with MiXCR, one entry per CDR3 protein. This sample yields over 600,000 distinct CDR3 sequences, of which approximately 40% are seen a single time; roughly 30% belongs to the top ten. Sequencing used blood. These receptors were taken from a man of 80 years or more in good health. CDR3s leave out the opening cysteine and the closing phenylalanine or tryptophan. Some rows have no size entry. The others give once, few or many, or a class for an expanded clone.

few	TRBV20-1	SAGEPNDEQF
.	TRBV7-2	ASSSATGSGANVLT
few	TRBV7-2	ASSLVGTANTEAF
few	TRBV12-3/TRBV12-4	ASSSTAGLATDTQY
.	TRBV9	ASSVVPRGGTDAQY
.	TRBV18	ASSPILGTGIYEQY
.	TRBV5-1	ASSLKLAAPYEQY
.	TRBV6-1	ASTANRGRNEQY
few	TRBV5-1	ASSLDKGRNSPLH
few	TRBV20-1	SAERRGATNSPLH
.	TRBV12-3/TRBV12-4	ASRLRSHRIDEQY
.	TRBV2	ASSDKRVNQPQH
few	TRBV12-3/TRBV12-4	ATDRSRGWGTEAF
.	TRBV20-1	SAPGPRFDNEQF
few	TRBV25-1	ASSDQPGQY
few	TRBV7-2	ASSSSPAVTSYEQY
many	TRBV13	ASSATSGSRDTQY
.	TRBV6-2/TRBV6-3	ATTDSLKNQPQH
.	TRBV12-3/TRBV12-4	ASSLLRDPEQY
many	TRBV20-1	SASTGNGLNEQF
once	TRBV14	ASAGQGSVYEQY
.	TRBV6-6	ASSYGTGIDEQY
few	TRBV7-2	ASMGLAGANVLT
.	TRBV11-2	ASSLLSGRAYNEQF
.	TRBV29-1	SGMTGTMNTEAF
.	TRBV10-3	AIKPGTSGSPETQY
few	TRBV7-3	ASSLSRANTQY
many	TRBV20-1	SAPLPAGGPEQF
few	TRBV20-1	SARESGGWGYT
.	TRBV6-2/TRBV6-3	ASIGTGKGSYEQY
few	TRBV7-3	ASSALGLKDETQY
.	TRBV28	ASRENRRNEQF
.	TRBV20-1	SAIVNSDEQY
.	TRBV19	ASSITRVRANYGYT
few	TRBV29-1	SVGGGRYNEQY
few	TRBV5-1	ASSLETGVYEQY
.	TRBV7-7	ASSLGPGPSGHTQY
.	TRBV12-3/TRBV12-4	ASTRGPRQETQY
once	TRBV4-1	ASSQEPFSGRYNEQF
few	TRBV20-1	SAQTSFSDTQY
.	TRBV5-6	ASSTGQGPYEQY
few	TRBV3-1	ASSQRQRMNTEAF
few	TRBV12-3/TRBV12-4	ASSWGGGAF
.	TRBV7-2	ASSLALGNLATQY
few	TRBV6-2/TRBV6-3	ASSYSGLAGDEQF